This TCR beta chain was captured in a study of blood T cell repertoires in COVID-19. The ends were cut back, 3 bases at V and 8 bases at J, with 13 bases in the middle. CDR1 and CDR2 from the germline V gene are MDHEN and SYDVKM. The CDR3 length is 14 residues. TCRdb keeps only in-frame clones here, not all; method: immunoSEQ multiplex PCR. The sample yields 100,000 to 150,000 clones, around four fifths seen once. The gene calls are TRBV28 and TRBJ1-4, with D maybe TRBD1 (6 bases). The clonotype comes from a human donor in a cohort sampled during active COVID-19. Sequenced input: peripheral blood. DNA for the CDR3: TGTGCCAGCAGTTTGCTGGGGGCGCGAGAAAAACTGTTTTTT. Its translation: CASSLLGAREKLFF.